Shown below are 17 T cell receptor beta chains from a single sample sequenced in a study of blood T cell repertoires in COVID-19. Data came from immunoSEQ multiplex PCR; TCRdb stores just in-frame clones and leaves some out. The sample has 20,000 to 25,000 clones, roughly 83% seen once. Sequencing input: peripheral blood. These TCRs come from a man in his sixties or seventies with acute or convalescent COVID-19.

This clone was seen a few times. This rearrangement joins TRBV6-1 to TRBJ1-3; the D is unclear. This CDR3 is built from 13 residues. Per the germline V gene, CDR1 is MNHNS and CDR2 is SASEGT. V dropped 3 bases and J dropped 0 bases, with 3 bases sitting between them. CDR3 protein: CASSDNSGNTIYF. CDR3 sequence (DNA): TGTGCCAGCAGTGACAACTCTGGAAACACCATATATTTT.

J is TRBJ1-2 and V is TRBV5-1, with a weak D call TRBD1 (5 bases). V was trimmed by 2 bases and J by 4 bases, leaving 9 bases between them. Germline V CDR1 and CDR2: SGHRS, YFSETQ. The CDR3 covers 13 residues. The CDR3 DNA is TGCGCCAGCAGCTTTGGGGCCCGCTATGGCTACACCTTC. This encodes CASSFGARYGYTF.

This chain uses TRBV13 with TRBJ1-2, with 9 bases matching TRBD1. With V trimmed by 5 bases and J by 2 bases, 3 bases remained unmatched. This CDR3 comprises 14 residues. Germline V lookup: CDR1 PRHDT, CDR2 FYEKMQ (reference sequence). DNA for the CDR3: TGTGCCAGCAGCAACGGACAGGGGAACTATGGCTACACCTTC. Translated: CASSNGQGNYGYTF.

This chain joins TRBV4-2 and TRBJ1-4; no clear D gene. The CDR3 extends over 14 amino acids. CDR1 and CDR2 (germline): LGHNA, YNFKEQ. V was shortened by 3 bases and J by 7 bases, with 12 bases between the two germline ends. CDR3 residues: CASSQEGAIEKLFF. The CDR3 DNA follows: TGTGCCAGCAGCCAGGAGGGAGCGATTGAAAAACTGTTTTTT.

The genes are TRBV19 and TRBJ2-1; 8 bases match TRBD2. This CDR3 spans 14 amino acids. Losses at the gene ends were 8 bases for V and 7 bases for J; bases not matched to a gene: 10. The germline gives CDR1 LNHDA, CDR2 SQIVND (reference sequence). This CDR3 reads CASSSGSSGNEQFF. DNA for the CDR3: TGTGCCAGTTCGAGCGGGAGCTCCGGAAATGAGCAGTTCTTC.

This clone showed up just once. The gene calls are TRBV6-5 and TRBJ1-4, with D possibly matching TRBD1 (6 bases). V shed 4 bases and J shed 8 bases, with 14 bases lying between them. Germline CDR1 is MNHEY and CDR2 is SVGAGI. The CDR3 is made up of 14 amino acids. CDR3 in amino acids: CASSSTGLREKLFF. CDR3 in DNA: TGTGCCAGCAGTTCAACAGGGCTGAGGGAAAAACTGTTTTTT.

J is TRBJ2-1 and V is TRBV4-1; 8 bases map to TRBD2. CDR3 length equals 16 residues. Looked up from germline, CDR1 is MGHRA and CDR2 is YSYEKL. V lost 4 bases and J lost 0; bases outside the gene matches: 5. DNA of the CDR3: TGCGCCAGCAGCCGGTTAGCGGGAAGCTCCTACAATGAGCAGTTCTTC. Its translation is CASSRLAGSSYNEQFF.

The chain uses TRBV5-6 and TRBJ2-2, with 7 bases lining up with TRBD1. Germline lookup yields CDR1 SGHDT and CDR2 YYEEEE. CDR3 length: 14 residues. V lost 5 bases, J lost 4 bases, and 5 bases stayed unmatched. Here the CDR3 reads CASRSTGPTGELFF. The CDR3 region has the DNA TGTGCCAGCAGGTCGACAGGGCCCACCGGGGAGCTGTTTTTT. The full variable domain, with the rest looked up from reference TRBV5-6 and TRBJ2-2, is DAGVTQSPTHLIKTRGQQVTLRCSPKSGHDTVSWYQQALGQGPQFIFQYYEEEERQRGNFPDRFSGHQFPNYSSELNVNALLLGDSALYLCASRSTGPTGELFFGEGSRLTVL.

The chain recombines TRBV7-2 with TRBJ1-5; 12 nucleotides line up with TRBD1. With 1 base clipped from V and 7 bases from J, the junction kept 5 bases outside the gene matches. The CDR3 runs 16 residues. Germline CDR1 SGHTA, CDR2 FQGNSA. The CDR3 DNA reads TGTGCCAGCAGCTTAGTTGGGACAGGGGGCGGACAGCCCCAGCATTTT. It translates to CASSLVGTGGGQPQHF.

The chain uses TRBV3-1 (or the pseudogene TRBV3-2) and TRBJ2-1; D gene ambiguous. Trimming shortened V by 7 bases and J by 4 bases, and 11 bases separated the two germline ends. This CDR3 is 13 amino acids long. CDR1 and CDR2 (germline): LGHDT, YNNKEL (reference sequence). The CDR3 here is CASTGVRYNEQFF. The CDR3, as DNA: TGTGCCAGCACCGGAGTTCGGTACAATGAGCAGTTCTTC.

This chain uses TRBV24-1 with TRBJ2-5; tentative D call: TRBD2 (5 bases). The CDR3 contains 16 residues. V lost 0 bases and J lost 1, with 11 bases in between. Germline V gene lookup returns CDR1 KGHDR and CDR2 SFDVKD. Here the CDR3 reads CATSDLSSGLQETQYF. The CDR3 nucleotides are TGTGCCACCAGTGATTTGTCCAGCGGACTCCAAGAGACCCAGTACTTC.

This rearrangement joins TRBV30 to TRBJ2-2, with D hard to call. V was trimmed by 3 bases and J by 4 bases, leaving 12 bases between them. Germline lookup yields CDR1 GTSNPN and CDR2 SVGIG (reference sequence). The CDR3 has 14 residues. The CDR3 spells CAWRGSPGTGELFF. In nucleotides, the CDR3 is TGTGCCTGGAGAGGATCCCCGGGCACCGGGGAGCTGTTTTTT. The whole variable domain, filled in from reference TRBV30 and TRBJ2-2, reads SQTIHQWPATLVQPVGSPLSLECTVEGTSNPNLYWYRQAAGRGLQLLFYSVGIGQISSEVPQNLSASRPQDRQFILSSKKLLLSDSGFYLCAWRGSPGTGELFFGEGSRLTVL.

This chain links TRBV4-2 with TRBJ2-1, with TRBD2 identical over 11 bases. Trimming removed 1 base from V and 5 bases from J; junction bases left unmatched: 4. The CDR3 has 16 amino acids. Germline CDR1 LGHNA, CDR2 YNFKEQ. This chain's CDR3 is CASSQGVGLADNEQFF. In nucleotides, the CDR3 is TGTGCCAGCAGCCAAGGTGTGGGACTAGCGGACAATGAGCAGTTCTTC.

The chain couples TRBV7-8 to TRBJ2-2; 8 bases are a match to TRBD2. J gave up 9 bases and V 0 bases, and 6 bases lay outside the gene matches. The CDR3 is 15 amino acids. Germline V CDR1 and CDR2: SGHVS, FQNEAQ. The CDR3 DNA is TGTGCCAGCAGCTTAGCCTTAGCGGGGCGGAGGGAGCTGTTTTTT. Protein sequence: CASSLALAGRRELFF.

The rearrangement uses TRBV4-2 and TRBJ1-6, with TRBD1 identical over 7 bases. There are 16 residues in the CDR3. Germline V lookup: CDR1 LGHNA, CDR2 YNFKEQ. The V and J ends lost 1 base and 7 bases, in that order; junction bases with no gene match: 7. CDR3 DNA: TGTGCCAGCAGCCAAGTCGGGCAGGGGGGAAATTCACCCCTCCACTTT. Residues: CASSQVGQGGNSPLHF.

The V gene is TRBV11-2, the J gene TRBJ1-1; possible D gene TRBD1, 6 bases. V was shortened by 5 bases and J by 4 bases, with 11 bases between the two germline ends. The CDR3 extends over 13 amino acids. Germline lookup yields CDR1 SGHAT and CDR2 FQNNGV. The CDR3 protein is CASSAGVPTEAFF. CDR3 coding DNA: TGTGCCAGCAGCGCAGGGGTCCCCACTGAAGCTTTCTTT.

The chain combines TRBV9 with TRBJ2-1, with 7 bases lining up with TRBD1. The V segment lost 4 bases and the J segment 3 bases; nucleotides outside the gene matches: 4. This CDR3 spans 14 amino acids. CDR1 is SGDLS and CDR2 is YYNGEE in the germline V gene. The CDR3 region has the DNA TGTGCCAGCAGCTTAAGGGACAGCTACAATGAGCAGTTCTTC. Amino acid sequence: CASSLRDSYNEQFF.